This entry is about one T cell receptor (beta chain). This record belongs to a study of blood T cells in healthy people across ages. Investigators took approximately 9.4 milliliters of peripheral blood from every donor. Total RNA was isolated from each sample in quantities of at least 5.5 micrograms. For the second PCR, which ran for about 6 to 11 cycles, a sample-barcoded 5' primer and a J-beta primer mix were used. A single record per CDR3 protein comes from TCRdb applying MiXCR to the 5' RACE reads. The sample yields roughly 860,000 distinct CDR3 sequences, 55% to 65% seen once. The V end lost 4 bases, the J end lost 1 base, and 13 bases lay between the germline ends. CDR1 and CDR2 (germline): MDHEN, SYDVKM. CDR3 length: 15 amino acids.

This sequence joins TRBV28 and TRBJ2-5, with D possibly matching TRBD1 (6 bases). This receptor was obtained from a young man in good health. The sequencing input was blood. The CDR3 spells CASSSNTGIQETQYF. In DNA, the CDR3 is TGTGCCAGCAGTTCAAACACAGGGATCCAAGAGACCCAGTACTTC.